A selection of T cell receptor beta chains follows, all from one sample in a study of shared clonotypes between healthy human individuals. TCRdb keeps only in-frame clones here, not all; method: immunoSEQ multiplex PCR. The sample holds over a million clones; 70% to 80% are singletons and the top ten take under 0.6%. The sequenced sample was memory CD4+ T cells from PBMCs. Source of these receptors: a man aged 18 to 29 in good health. Some clones in this sample may be carry-over from other donors' samples. CDR3s leave out the opening cysteine and the closing phenylalanine or tryptophan. The order of the fields is V gene, CDR3 protein.

TRBV11-3,ASGLEGNQF
TRBV7-9,ARDPYRTGDSGNTIY
TRBV18,ASSLRQGGDEQY
TRBV7-2,ASSLGQGNTGELF
TRBV6-1,ASSIQEGGGYT
TRBV2,ASSESLRQSNTGELF
TRBV6-6,ASSYSGGYTQY
TRBV28,ASSLSGHGYT
TRBV28,ASSSRDRGGYEQY
TRBV9,ASSLYSGTGFYEQY
TRBV5-1,ASSSLAGEGEETQY
TRBV28,ASRRTAQETQY
TRBV18,ASTTGYNSPLH
TRBV9,ASSDTGASYNEQF
TRBV30,AWSRWAGELF
TRBV30,AWRRISGGEKLF
TRBV9,ASSAFAGYGQPQH
TRBV7-2,ASSLAGAKNIQY
TRBV7-9,ASSSVPGTEQETQY
TRBV28,ASSFSTGPRGKLF
TRBV7-9,ASSSPKRTVNYGYT
TRBV6-1,ASLQGLAGYNEQF
TRBV6-1,ASSEGTIPDGAYEQY
TRBV6-5,ASSPEGGDTQY
TRBV9,ASSVRGDPTDTQY
TRBV10-3,AIGLSGNTIY
TRBV7-3,ASSLLPWADTQY
TRBV5-1,ASSGQGDGYT
TRBV4-2,ASSLTRLQRDTEAF